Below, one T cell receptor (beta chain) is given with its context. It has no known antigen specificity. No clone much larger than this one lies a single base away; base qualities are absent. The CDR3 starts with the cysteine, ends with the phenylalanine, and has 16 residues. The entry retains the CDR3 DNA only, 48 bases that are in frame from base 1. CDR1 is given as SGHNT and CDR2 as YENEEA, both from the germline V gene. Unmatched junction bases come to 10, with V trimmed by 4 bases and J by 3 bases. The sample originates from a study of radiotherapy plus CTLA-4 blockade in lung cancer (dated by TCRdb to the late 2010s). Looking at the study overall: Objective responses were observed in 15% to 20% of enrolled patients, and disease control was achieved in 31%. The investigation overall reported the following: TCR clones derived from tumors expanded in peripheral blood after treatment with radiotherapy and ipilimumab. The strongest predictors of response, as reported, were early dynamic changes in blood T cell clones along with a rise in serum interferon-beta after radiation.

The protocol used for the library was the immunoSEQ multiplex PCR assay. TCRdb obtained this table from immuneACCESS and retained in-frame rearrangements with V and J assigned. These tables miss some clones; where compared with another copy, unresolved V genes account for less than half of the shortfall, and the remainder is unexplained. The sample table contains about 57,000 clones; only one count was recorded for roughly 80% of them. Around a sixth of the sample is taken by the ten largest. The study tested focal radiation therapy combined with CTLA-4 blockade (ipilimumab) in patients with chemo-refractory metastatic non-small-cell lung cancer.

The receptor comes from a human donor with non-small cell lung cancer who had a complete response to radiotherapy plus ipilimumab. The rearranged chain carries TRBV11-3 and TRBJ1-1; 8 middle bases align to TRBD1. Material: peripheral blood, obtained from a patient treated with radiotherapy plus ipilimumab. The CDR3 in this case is CASSSPPGQGYTEAFF. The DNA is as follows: TGTGCCAGCAGCTCCCCCCCAGGACAGGGTTACACTGAAGCTTTCTTT.